The T cell receptor (beta chain) under discussion was sequenced for a study of blood T cell repertoires in COVID-19. Generated by immunoSEQ multiplex PCR, the TCRdb table keeps only in-frame clones and is missing some. The data hold some 190,000 clones, with about 77% observed a single time. Germline CDR1 reads SGHAT; CDR2 reads FQNNGV. The V gene end was trimmed by 3 bases and the J gene end by 5 bases; junction bases not matched to a gene: 9. This CDR3 has 15 residues. The specimen was PBMCs or T cells enriched from blood (not recorded which). This rearrangement joins TRBV11-2 to TRBJ1-2, with 7 bases that match TRBD1. This sequence was found in a woman in her fifties or sixties with acute COVID-19. CDR3 sequence: CASSFTAGGKYGYTF. Here the CDR3 DNA reads TGTGCCAGCAGCTTTACCGCAGGGGGGAAGTATGGCTACACCTTC. The full variable domain, rest sourced from reference TRBV11-2 and TRBJ1-2, is EAGVAQSPRYKIIEKRQSVAFWCNPISGHATLYWYQQILGQGPKLLIQFQNNGVVDDSQLPKDRFSAERLKGVDSTLKIQPAKLEDSAVYLCASSFTAGGKYGYTFGSGTRLTVV.